In its sample, the clone carrying this T cell receptor beta chain was seen a few times. This sample was taken from a study of blood T cells in healthy people across ages. In the study overall: Every two T cells gave about one barcoded beta molecule via template switching.

A second PCR of roughly 6 to 12 cycles used a sample-barcoded 5' primer and a J-beta primer mix. Each cDNA molecule was tagged by a template-switch adaptor that had 12 random nucleotides. TCRdb fed the 5' RACE reads into MiXCR, producing one record per CDR3 protein. The table lists some 640,000 distinct CDR3 sequences, around 49% of them singletons. Isolated per sample were at least 6 million PBMCs. Germline lookup yields CDR1 MNHEY and CDR2 SVGEGT. CDR3 length equals 14 residues. Trimming pared 8 bases from V and 5 bases from J, leaving 16 bases between. This TCR was recovered from a woman aged 60-70 years in good health. V gene TRBV6-2 or TRBV6-3 combines with J gene TRBJ1-5; no reliable D call. The sample comprised blood. The CDR3 reads CASSSQADDQPQHF. CDR3 nucleotides: TGTGCCAGCTCCTCCCAGGCCGACGATCAGCCCCAGCATTTT.